These 21 T cell receptor beta chains came from one sample sequenced in a study of tumor-infiltrating lymphocytes in primary liver carcinoma. The investigators made TCR beta cDNA from 400 to 550 ng total RNA, using a constant-region primer. A slightly modified ARM-PCR protocol with three nested multiplex PCR rounds produced these TCR beta libraries. The first two PCR rounds used TRBV1-TRBV30 forward primers with a C-beta reverse primer, 9 to 10 cycles each. Each CDR3 protein gets one entry after TCRdb re-called the multiplex PCR reads with MiXCR. The repertoire has around 79,000 distinct CDR3 sequences, approximately 62% of them found once; the top ten carry approximately 26%. DNA and RNA were both co-extracted from 20-30 mg of bulk tissue that had not been sorted. The sequencing sample was made of tumor-adjacent normal liver tissue. These receptor sequences come from a man aged 35 to 55 with primary liver carcinoma and hepatitis B virus infection.

Of note for this clonotype: Because it lacks the conserved phenylalanine or tryptophan at the end, this CDR3 is likely a read error. This sequence joins TRBV4-2 and TRBJ2-7; the D gene is possibly TRBD2 (5 bases). This CDR3 is built from 15 residues. Germline CDR1 reads LGHNA; CDR2 reads YNFKEQ. CDR3 in DNA: TGTGCCAGCAGCCAAGCTCTTGGGAGCTCCTACGAACAGTACTTA. Its protein is CASSQALGSSYEQYL.

This clonotype was picked up a small number of times. One end of the junction fails to match germline, which may point to a read error. The chain has TRBV11-1 and TRBJ2-7; D ambiguous. The CDR3 is 13 amino acids. CDR1 and CDR2 (germline): SGHAT, FQDESV (reference sequence). The DNA for the CDR3 is TGTGCCAGCAGGGGGAAGCGATCCTATGAGCACTACTTC. Protein: CASRGKRSYEHYF.

In regard to this clonotype: A much larger clone lies one base from this, so it may be a read error. The genes are TRBV5-1 and TRBJ2-5; 7 bases map to TRBD2. V was clipped by 6 bases and J by 4 bases; unmatched bases: 12. The CDR3 has 15 amino acids. Germline V CDR1 and CDR2: SGHRS, YFSETQ. CDR3 amino acids: CASNSYGGSGETQYF. In DNA form, the CDR3 reads TGCGCCAGCAACTCCTACGGGGGGTCGGGAGAGACCCAGTACTTC.

Remarks on this clonotype: A read error may be the cause here, since a much bigger clone is one base away. The rearrangement links TRBV10-3 to TRBJ1-2; 8 bases align to TRBD1. The CDR3 loop spans 14 amino acids. The germline V gene has CDR1 ENHRY and CDR2 SYGVKD. Losses at the gene ends were 8 bases for V and 7 bases for J; bases not matched to a gene: 12. The chain's CDR3 is CAIGTGGSGSGYTF. CDR3 DNA: TGTGCCATCGGCACAGGGGGATCAGGGAGTGGCTACACCTTC.

In the case of this clonotype: An end of the junction differs from the germline gene, which may be a read error. The genes are TRBV6-5 and TRBJ2-5; TRBD1 or TRBD2 may be the D gene (6 bases each). The CDR3 contains 14 residues. Germline values: CDR1 MNHEY, CDR2 SVGAGI. The CDR3 coding sequence is TGTGCCAGCGGTTACACTAGCACAGGGGAGACCCAGTACTTC. It is translated as CASGYTSTGETQYF.

The table lists this clonotype with a count of one. V and J are TRBV11-2 and TRBJ2-5, with a weak D call TRBD2 (6 bases). CDR1 is SGHAT and CDR2 is FQNNGV in the germline V gene. CDR3 size: 16 residues. The V gene lost 5 bases and the J gene lost 6 bases, with 22 bases spanning the gap. CDR3 in DNA: TGTGCCAGCAGCAGGCGGTTGGTTGGGAGGAAAAAGACCCAGTACTTC. It codes for CASSRRLVGRKKTQYF. Full variable domain (missing parts from reference TRBV11-2 and TRBJ2-5): EAGVAQSPRYKIIEKRQSVAFWCNPISGHATLYWYQQILGQGPKLLIQFQNNGVVDDSQLPKDRFSAERLKGVDSTLKIQPAKLEDSAVYLCASSRRLVGRKKTQYFGPGTRLLVL.

A word on this clonotype: At one of its ends the junction is not consistent with the germline gene, which may arise from a read error. The V and J genes are TRBV29-1 and TRBJ2-2; D is possibly TRBD2 (6 bases). This CDR3 spans 15 amino acids. Germline CDR1 is SQVTM and CDR2 is ANQGSEA. CDR3 loop: CRVGASAANTGELFF. The CDR3 region has the DNA TGCAGAGTTGGGGCTAGCGCTGCGAACACCGGGGAGCTGTTTTTT.

The chain employs TRBV29-1 and TRBJ2-1, with D unresolved. Germline V lookup: CDR1 SQVTM, CDR2 ANQGSEA. This CDR3 is 14 amino acids long. V shed 4 bases and J shed 9 bases, with 19 bases lying between them. For the CDR3, the DNA is TGCAGCGTTGCACCTCGCCGAATCCTTGGTGAGCAGTTCTTC. It translates to CSVAPRRILGEQFF.

About this clonotype: At one end the junction does not follow the germline gene, possibly because of a read error. This rearrangement joins TRBV6-6 to TRBJ2-3; 9 positions agree with TRBD2. The V gene's germline CDR1 is MNHNY and CDR2 SVGAGI (reference sequence). The CDR3 totals 17 residues. In DNA, the CDR3 is TGTGCTAGCAGTAACACATCCCTAGCGGGGATCACGGATACGCAGTATTTT. Translating it yields CASSNTSLAGITDTQYF.

To note about this clonotype: One junction end does not reproduce the germline sequence, and a read error may be involved. This sequence joins TRBV10-3 and TRBJ2-1, with D perhaps matching TRBD2 (6 bases). The germline CDR1 and CDR2 sequences are ENHRY and SYGVKD. The CDR3 runs to 14 residues. The CDR3 loop reads CAITLAEVNNEQFF. The CDR3 bases are TGTGCCATCACTTTAGCGGAAGTGAACAATGAGCAATTCTTC.

Remarks on this clonotype: The missing conserved phenylalanine or tryptophan at the end of this CDR3 makes a read error likely. The V call is TRBV6-5, the J call TRBJ2-1; weak D call: TRBD2 (6 bases). V lost 0 bases and J 7 bases, leaving 16 bases between the germline ends. CDR3 size: 16 residues. Germline CDR1 MNHEY, CDR2 SVGAGI. CDR3 sequence reads: CASSYSTGTLWNEQFL. CDR3 nucleotides: TGTGCCAGCAGTTACTCAACCGGGACTCTCTGGAATGAGCAGTTCTTA.

A remark on this clonotype: Given a much more abundant clone one base away, this may be a read error. The rearrangement links TRBV11-2 to TRBJ2-3; no firm D call. The germline V gene encodes CDR1 SGHAT and CDR2 FQNNGV. The CDR3 runs 15 residues. CDR3 residues: CASSLDSLGTDTHYF. The CDR3 nucleotides are TGTGCCAGCAGCTTAGATTCTCTGGGAACAGATACGCATTATTTT. The full variable domain, its missing parts supplied by reference TRBV11-2 and TRBJ2-3, is EAGVAQSPRYKIIEKRQSVAFWCNPISGHATLYWYQQILGQGPKLLIQFQNNGVVDDSQLPKDRFSAERLKGVDSTLKIQPAKLEDSAVYLCASSLDSLGTDTHYFGPGTRLTVL.

This clonotype was detected ten times or more. The chain is built from TRBV30 and TRBJ2-1; the D gene is possibly TRBD2 (5 bases). V dropped 7 bases and J dropped 12 bases, with 16 bases sitting between them. The CDR3 runs to 11 residues. Germline values: CDR1 GTSNPN, CDR2 SVGIG (reference sequence). The CDR3 here is CASTGGLAQFF. The DNA of the CDR3 is TGTGCCTCGACTGGCGGGCTAGCGCAGTTCTTC.

Concerning this clonotype: Germline and junction disagree at one end, which may indicate a read error. V usage is TRBV5-1 and J usage is TRBJ2-7; the D is unclear. CDR3 size: 13 residues. Germline V lookup: CDR1 SGHRS, CDR2 YFSETQ. The CDR3 reads CASHGGSSYEQHF. The DNA of the CDR3 is TGCGCCAGCCATGGTGGTAGCTCCTACGAGCAGCACTTC.

In the case of this clonotype: One end of the junction varies from germline; a read error may be responsible. V usage is TRBV6-2 or TRBV6-3 and J usage is TRBJ2-2; 8 bases align to TRBD1. The CDR3 covers 13 residues. Germline values: CDR1 MNHEY, CDR2 SVGEGT. CDR3 sequence reads: CASRTGAAREMFF. The CDR3 DNA reads as TGTGCCAGCAGGACAGGGGCCGCCAGGGAGATGTTTTTT.

A note on this clonotype: A junction end diverges from the germline sequence, so it may reflect a read error. V usage is TRBV11-2 and J usage is TRBJ2-1, with D tentatively TRBD1 or TRBD2 (5 bases each). The CDR3 spans 15 residues. The V gene's germline CDR1 is SGHAT and CDR2 FQNNGV. CDR3 nucleotides: TGTGCCAGCAGTTTAAATAGTGGGGGATACAATGAGCAGTCCTTC. Its protein is CASSLNSGGYNEQSF.

Note on this clonotype: At one of its ends the junction is not consistent with the germline gene, which may arise from a read error. The chain is built from TRBV29-1 and TRBJ1-5; tentative D call: TRBD1 (6 bases). The CDR3 is 13 amino acids. CDR1 and CDR2 from the germline V gene are SQVTM and ANQGSEA. CDR3 nucleotide sequence: TGCAGCGTTGTCGGACAGTTCAATCACCCCCAGCATTTT. Encoded protein: CSVVGQFNHPQHF.

Remarks on this clonotype: A read error may account for a junction end that differs from germline. The genes are TRBV5-6 and TRBJ2-5; D is unresolved. Germline-derived CDR1 and CDR2 are SGHDT and YYEEEE. CDR3 length: 16 amino acids. CDR3 DNA sequence: TGTGTCAGCAGCCTGCTGAGTAGGAGTTGGCGAGAGACCCAGTACTTC. Its translation: CVSSLLSRSWRETQYF.

V usage is TRBV29-1 and J usage is TRBJ1-1; D call uncertain. Trimming stripped 5 bases from V and 4 bases from J, with 20 bases between. CDR3 size: 15 residues. The germline V gene encodes CDR1 SQVTM and CDR2 ANQGSEA. The CDR3 region has the DNA TGCAGCGTTACCGGGTCAGAAACAACGGGCACTGAAGCTTTCTTT. Amino acids: CSVTGSETTGTEAFF.

As concerns this clonotype: One end of the junction fails to match germline, which may point to a read error. The rearrangement joins TRBV29-1 to TRBJ2-5, with D perhaps matching TRBD1 (6 bases). The germline gives CDR1 SQVTM, CDR2 ANQGSEA. The CDR3 loop spans 13 amino acids. CDR3 sequence (DNA): TGCAGCGCTGAAGGGACACCCAAAGAGACCCGGTACTTC. It translates to CSAEGTPKETRYF.

About this clonotype: The conserved phenylalanine or tryptophan is not found at the CDR3 terminus, so this likely reflects a read error. This chain connects TRBV11-2 to TRBJ2-1; D is possibly TRBD2 (5 bases). The CDR3 totals 13 residues. CDR1 is SGHAT, CDR2 FQNNGV, per germline. The CDR3 sequence: CGGSVDASYEQFS. CDR3 bases: TGTGGCGGCAGCGTCGACGCTAGCTATGAGCAGTTCTCC.